This TCR beta chain was identified in a study of blood T cell repertoires in COVID-19 (dated by TCRdb to between 2020 and 2021). Regarding the study in general: Collaborator samples came from the United States, Italy and Spain and covered acute and convalescent phases of COVID-19. The material from the prospective study consisted of cDNA or gDNA derived from T cells, B-cell-depleted T cells, or PBMCs. Deeply sampled blood TCRbeta repertoires from subjects exposed to, actively infected with, or recovered from COVID-19 were included in the dataset. Sample metadata almost always included a de-identified subject ID, COVID-19 status, age in years and sex. Samples came from the ongoing ImmuneRACE study (first 160 participants) plus 1,254 subjects from 6 global collaborators. The repertoires were released in a freely available public database meant as a resource for research on the immune response to SARS-CoV-2. Where HLA class I and class II types were available, the types were taken from metadata supplied by the sample provider, not from assay-based typing.

Whole blood was collected in K2EDTA tubes by collaborating institutions according to the institutions' own protocols. For TCRbeta analysis, collaborators shipped samples as frozen whole blood, isolated PBMCs, or DNA extracted from either of those sample types. The CDR3 runs 17 amino acids, cysteine and phenylalanine included. Kept here is only the CDR3 DNA, which spans 51 bases and is read in frame from base 1. From the germline V gene, CDR1 is SGHTA and CDR2 is FQGNSA. V is trimmed back by 2 bases and J by 6 bases, and the junction contains 12 bases that no gene match accounts for. The immunoSEQ Assay, a bias-controlled multiplex PCR, was used to amplify TCRbeta CDR3 regions from genomic DNA. Regarding the original processing steps: The number of nucleated cells in each sample was estimated from the amplification of reference gene primers within the assay. To quantify the absolute abundance of each unique TCRbeta CDR3 rearrangement, sequence reads were collapsed and filtered. For each sample, productive Simpson clonality was calculated by taking the square root of Simpson's diversity index across productive rearrangements. TCRdb took this table from immuneACCESS and kept in-frame rearrangements with V and J called. Such tables lack part of the clones; where checked against another copy, unresolved V genes explain under half of the gap, and the rest is unexplained. V and J calls and clone size are copied from that table; D and trimming were computed from the DNA. The sample table records 50,000 to 60,000 clones; approximately 89% of these occur just once. In total, the top ten clones hold 7% to 9% of the sample.

The full study reports these points: Clinical and demographic metadata were provided uncurated, with the amount varying by source and participant.

Regarding this clone: The antigen it recognizes is unknown. The input lacks base qualities; no much larger clone sits a single base away.

The sequence links TRBV7-2 to TRBJ2-7; 11 nucleotides in the junction match TRBD2. The receptor was isolated from an elderly man with active or convalescent COVID-19. Sequencing was performed on peripheral blood. At the DNA level, the sequence is TGTGCCAGCAGCTTACTTAGCGGGAGGGCCTTAGTCGCCGAGCAGTACTTC. This translates into CASSLLSGRALVAEQYF.